This TCR beta chain was profiled in a study of shared clonotypes between healthy human individuals (dated by TCRdb to about 2020). For the study in its entirety: The cohort included three men and two women between 18 and 49 years of age. Different laboratories and diverse techniques were used to prepare libraries and sequence TCR repertoires, to increase sequencing depth and limit assay-specific biases. Per donor, leukapheresis produced somewhere between about 0.94 and 9 billion PBMCs. Blood TCR repertoires of about five healthy adults were deeply sequenced to estimate repertoire size and the extent of clonotype sharing between individuals. For each donor, three plates each were used for CD4 naive and CD4 memory, two plates were used for CD8 naive, and one plate was used for CD8 memory.

Healthy HIV-negative adults with no recently reported acute infections or vaccinations were included as donors. Every donor was a Caucasian adult residing in Nashville, Tennessee, USA. CD4+ T cells were enriched by magnetic negative selection, after which naive cells were positively selected on CD45RA and the negative fraction was taken as the memory subset. Blood was collected by leukapheresis, and PBMCs were isolated by Ficoll-Histopaque density gradient centrifugation and then cryopreserved in liquid nitrogen vapor phase. Analytical flow cytometry was used to check the purity and quantity of each magnetically sorted T cell population. Each sorted fraction had its genomic DNA isolated and then quantified by UV absorbance on a Nanodrop 2000c. Beyond this particular receptor, the publication reports: Because the study included only a small number of donors, the genetic and exposure-history diversity represented was limited. Sampling was restricted to blood, and TCR repertoires in tissues likely differ from the TCR repertoires found in blood. Naive subsets generally had larger estimated clonotype richness than memory subsets. Sharing across several donors was observed for around 5% of naive CD4, about 4% of naive CD8, about 2.3% of memory CD4, and approximately 0.41% of memory CD8 clonotypes. Clonotypes shared by all four sorted-subset donors showed higher generation probabilities than non-shared clonotypes. Pairwise subsampling indicated that sequencing depth was expected to affect the degree of clonotype sharing among donors. Even with the large sequencing depth, rarefaction of the sorted-subset datasets indicated that sequencing was incomplete.

As for this clone: Its cognate antigen has yet to be identified. Per-base qualities were not stored, and no clone one base away is much larger.

V lost 0 bases and J lost 5 bases, and the count of bases not matched to a germline gene is 6. Measured from the cysteine to the phenylalanine, the CDR3 is 16 residues long. CDR3 DNA is the only sequence kept; it has 48 bases, read in frame from the first base. The germline V gene encodes CDR1 SGHNT and CDR2 YYREEE (reference sequence). TCR CDR3 regions were amplified from genomic DNA by multiplex PCR using the deep immunoSEQ assay. Genomic DNA extracted from each cell subset was distributed evenly over all wells of several immunoSEQ 96-well plates, and each plate served as one replicate. For sorted subsets, approximately 0.2 ug of genomic DNA, equivalent to around 31,000 T cell genomes, went into each replicate PCR. Purified libraries were measured with a Qubit 3.0 fluorometer, size-checked on a Bioanalyzer 2100, and measured again with the KAPA Library Quantification kit. Every immunoSEQ 96-well plate was sequenced on a dedicated single-read 150-cycle Illumina NextSeq 550 flow cell. Processing in the source paper ran as follows. Because only junctional sequences without quality scores were contained in the immunoSEQ output, filtering matching that applied to full-length reads could not be performed. Sequences were annotated with PyIR, a Python wrapper for IgBLAST v1.9, and V/J genes and CDR3 were assigned using IMGT germline references. Any read was removed if the V/J assignment was weak (E-value above 1e-6), the CDR3 was missing, or the read contained stop codons, out-of-frame junctions, or ambiguous translated residues. V3J clonotypes were defined as sequences sharing the same inferred V gene, J gene, and CDR3 amino acid sequence. To compute the percentage overlap between repertoires, the number of shared unique clonotypes was divided by the size of the smaller repertoire. Repertoire richness was assessed with RTK rarefaction, the Chao1 estimator, and Recon v2.1 estimates of unobserved clonotypes. For all TCRbeta clonotypes obtained by the gDNA method from four donors, generation probabilities were computed with OLGA. Drawn from immuneACCESS, this table holds only the in-frame rearrangements with V and J called that TCRdb kept. Clones are partly lost; checked studies trace under half to an unresolved V gene and leave the rest unexplained. V, J and clone size derive from that table, while D and trimming were established from the DNA sequence. This sample holds about 2.3 million clones; 92% were observed only once. Of the sample, 0.37% falls within the top ten clones.

This chain joins TRBV5-4 to TRBJ2-5; TRBD2 aligns with 11 central bases. The sequence was obtained from a man between 18 and 29 years old in good health. Some clones in this sample may be carry-over from other donors' samples. Sequencing was done on a sample of naive CD4+ T cells from PBMCs. Reading the label with the study, this specimen's cell subset or site is: CD45RA+ positively selected. The nucleotides read TGTGCCAGCAGCTTGGTTGCTAGCGGGAGGCTTGAGACCCAGTACTTC. Translated, it reads CASSLVASGRLETQYF.